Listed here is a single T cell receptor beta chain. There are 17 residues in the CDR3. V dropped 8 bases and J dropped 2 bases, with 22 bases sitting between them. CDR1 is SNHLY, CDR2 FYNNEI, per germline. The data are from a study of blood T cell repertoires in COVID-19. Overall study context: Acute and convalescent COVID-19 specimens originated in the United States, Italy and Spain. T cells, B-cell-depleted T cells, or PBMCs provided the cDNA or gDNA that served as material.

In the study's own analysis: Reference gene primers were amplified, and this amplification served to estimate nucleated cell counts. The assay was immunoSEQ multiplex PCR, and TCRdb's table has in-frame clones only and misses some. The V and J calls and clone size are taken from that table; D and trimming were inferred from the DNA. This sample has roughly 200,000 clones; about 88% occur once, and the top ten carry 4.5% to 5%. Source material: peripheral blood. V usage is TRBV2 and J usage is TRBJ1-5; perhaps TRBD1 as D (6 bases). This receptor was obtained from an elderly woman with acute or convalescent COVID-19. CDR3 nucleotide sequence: TGTGCCAGCCACTCAAGGGCAGGGGATCGAGGCAATCAGCCCCAGCATTTT. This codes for CASHSRAGDRGNQPQHF.